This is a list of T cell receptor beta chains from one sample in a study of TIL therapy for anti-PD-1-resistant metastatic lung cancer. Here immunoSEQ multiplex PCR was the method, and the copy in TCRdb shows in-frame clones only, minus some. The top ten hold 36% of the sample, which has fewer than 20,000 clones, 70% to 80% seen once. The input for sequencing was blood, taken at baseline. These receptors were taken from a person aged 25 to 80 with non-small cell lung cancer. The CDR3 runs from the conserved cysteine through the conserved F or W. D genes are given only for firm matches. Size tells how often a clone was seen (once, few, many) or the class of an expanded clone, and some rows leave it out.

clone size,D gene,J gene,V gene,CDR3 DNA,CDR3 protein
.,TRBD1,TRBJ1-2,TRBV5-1,TGCGCCAGCAGCCCTACAGGGGGCTCAGGCTATGGCTACACCTTC,CASSPTGGSGYGYTF
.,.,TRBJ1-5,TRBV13,TGTGCCAGCAGCTTAGGGCAGTTAAACAATCAGCCCCAGCATTTT,CASSLGQLNNQPQHF
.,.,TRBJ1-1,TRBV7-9,TGTGCCAGCAGCGGGGGACAGAACACTGAAGCTTTCTTT,CASSGGQNTEAFF
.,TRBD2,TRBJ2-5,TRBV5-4,TGTGCCAGCAGCTTGTCAGAGCGGGGGCAAGAGACCCAGTACTTC,CASSLSERGQETQYF
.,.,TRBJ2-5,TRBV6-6,TGTGCCAGCAGGCCGACTACCGCCTCGGGGACCCAGTACTTC,CASRPTTASGTQYF
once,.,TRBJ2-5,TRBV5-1,TGCGCCAGCAGCTTGATGACGGGCCAAGAGACCCAGTACTTC,CASSLMTGQETQYF
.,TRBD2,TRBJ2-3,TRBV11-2,TGTGCCAGCAGGAAGGTGGGACTAGCTAGAGATACGCAGTATTTT,CASRKVGLARDTQYF
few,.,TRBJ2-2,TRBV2,TGTGCCAGCAGTGAATTCACCGGGGAGCTGTTTTTT,CASSEFTGELFF
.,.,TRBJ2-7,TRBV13,TGTGCCAGCAGCTTAGCGGTTACCTACGAGCAGTACTTC,CASSLAVTYEQYF
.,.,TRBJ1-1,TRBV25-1,TGTGCCAGCAGTGGACGAGGGGACACTGAAGCTTTCTTT,CASSGRGDTEAFF
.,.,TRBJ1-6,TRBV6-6,TGTGCCAGCAGGGACAGTAGGCTCTCTCCCCTCCACTTT,CASRDSRLSPLHF
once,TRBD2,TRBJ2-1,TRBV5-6,TGTGCCAGCAGCTTGGACAGCGGGGCCTACAATGAGCAGTTCTTC,CASSLDSGAYNEQFF
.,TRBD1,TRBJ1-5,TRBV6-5,TGTGCCAGCAGGGCCGGGACAGGGGTCAATCAGCCCCAGCATTTT,CASRAGTGVNQPQHF
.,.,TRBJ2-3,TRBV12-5,TGTGCTAGTGGTCCAGAGACCCGACAGGTGGGCTTCACAGATACGCAGTATTTT,CASGPETRQVGFTDTQYF
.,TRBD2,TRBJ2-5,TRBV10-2,TGCGCCAGCAGCTTACTAGCGGGGGGGGAGACCCAGTACTTC,CASSLLAGGETQYF
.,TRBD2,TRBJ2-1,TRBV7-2,TGTGCCAGCAGCGAGACTAGCGGGGCTAGCTCCTACAATGAGCAGTTCTTC,CASSETSGASSYNEQFF
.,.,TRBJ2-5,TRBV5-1,TGCGCCAGCAGCTGGAACCGGGGCAGCCAAGAGACCCAGTACTTC,CASSWNRGSQETQYF
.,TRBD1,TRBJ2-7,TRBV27,TGTGCCAGCAGTTTCGGACAGGGGACTTACGAGCAGTACTTC,CASSFGQGTYEQYF
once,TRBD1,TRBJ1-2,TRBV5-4,TGTGCCAGCAGCTTCGGACAGGGCCGAGACTATGGCTACACCTTC,CASSFGQGRDYGYTF
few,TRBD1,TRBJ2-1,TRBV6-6,TGTGCCAGCAGGGGACAGGGTATGGATGAGCAGTTCTTC,CASRGQGMDEQFF
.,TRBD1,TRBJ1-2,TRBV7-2,TGTGCCAGCAGCCTCGACAGGGGCGGGGGTAGGACCTTC,CASSLDRGGGRTF
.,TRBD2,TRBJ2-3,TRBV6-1,TGTGCCAGCAGTGAAGGCGGGAGAGATACGCAGTATTTT,CASSEGGRDTQYF
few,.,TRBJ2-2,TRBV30,TGTGCCTGGAGTGCCGACAGCTACACCGGGGAGCTGTTTTTT,CAWSADSYTGELFF
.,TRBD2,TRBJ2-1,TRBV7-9,TGTGCCAGCAGCCCAAGACTAGCGGGGGGGGCCTACAATGAGCAGTTCTTC,CASSPRLAGGAYNEQFF
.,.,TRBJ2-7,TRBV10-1,TGCGCCAGCAGTGAATCCGGCAGGGAGGACGAGCAGTACTTC,CASSESGREDEQYF